This passage covers 25 T cell receptor beta chains from one sample sequenced in a study of T cell repertoires in cytomegalovirus infection. One entry per CDR3 protein results from TCRdb running MiXCR on the reads. The sample has approximately 1,000,000 distinct CDR3 sequences, approximately 30% seen once. The antigens of these receptors remain unknown. The input for sequencing was cultured CD8+ T cells from PBMCs, taken from culture after CMV antigen stimulation. These receptors were collected from a human donor in good health (CMV status not recorded). Some clones in this sample may be carry-over from other donors' samples.

The V call is TRBV6-2 or TRBV6-3, the J call TRBJ2-7, with 7 bases that match TRBD2. The CDR3 length is 13 residues. Unmatched junction bases numbered 2, after V lost 2 bases and J lost 4 bases. CDR1 is MNHEY, CDR2 SVGEGT, per germline. Here the CDR3 reads CASSYLGGYEQYV. The CDR3 coding sequence is TGTGCCAGCAGTTACCTGGGGGGGTACGAGCAGTACGTC.

This clonotype was seen repeatedly, ten times or more. CDR3 nucleotides: TGTGCCAGCAGTTACGGGCAGGGCGTCATATACAATGAGCAGTTCTTC. Translating gives CASSYGQGVIYNEQFF. The chain is built from TRBV6-2 or TRBV6-3 and TRBJ2-1; perhaps TRBD1 as D (5 bases). Trimming left V 2 bases short and J 4 bases short, with 15 bases between. In germline, CDR1 is MNHEY, CDR2 SVGEGT. The CDR3 totals 16 residues.

The chain joins TRBV20-1 to TRBJ1-6; the match to TRBD1 covers 8 bases. Germline CDR1 is DFQATT and CDR2 is SNEGSKA (reference sequence). This CDR3 is 16 amino acids long. The V segment lost 6 bases and the J segment 10 bases; nucleotides outside the gene matches: 17. The CDR3, as DNA: TGCAGTGCACCCGTACGGACAGGGTCTCGTGAATCACCCCTCCACTTT. Its protein product is CSAPVRTGSRESPLHF.

This clonotype has a handful of counts. This chain uses TRBV9 with TRBJ2-1; 8 bases fit TRBD1. The V gene's germline CDR1 is SGDLS and CDR2 YYNGEE. V shed 3 bases and J 5 bases; nucleotides not matched to a gene: 4. The CDR3 length is 14 residues. The CDR3 DNA sequence: TGTGCCAGCAGCGGCCGACAGGGGCACAATGAGCAGTTCTTC. Protein sequence: CASSGRQGHNEQFF.

This clonotype appeared many times. The V call is TRBV7-2, the J call TRBJ2-7; 12 bases align to TRBD2. The CDR3 extends over 15 amino acids. CDR1 is SGHTA and CDR2 is FQGNSA in the germline V gene. The V segment lost 5 bases and the J segment 2 bases; nucleotides outside the gene matches: 4. This chain's CDR3 is CASSAASGGAYEQYV. The DNA for the CDR3 is TGTGCCAGCAGCGCCGCTAGCGGGGGGGCCTACGAGCAGTACGTC.

The V and J genes are TRBV11-2 and TRBJ1-4; maybe TRBD1 (5 bases). V shed 1 base and J shed 0 bases, with 12 bases lying between them. The germline gives CDR1 SGHAT, CDR2 FQNNGV. The CDR3 contains 17 residues. The CDR3 DNA reads as TGTGCCAGCAGCTTAGGGTCCGACAGTGCAACTAATGAAAAACTGTTTTTT. Residues: CASSLGSDSATNEKLFF.

This clonotype has ten or more counts. The V and J genes are TRBV7-6 and TRBJ1-5; D may be TRBD1 (6 bases). The CDR3 totals 16 residues. Trimming took 1 base from V and 4 from J, leaving 14 bases between them. Germline V gene data show CDR1 as SGHVS and CDR2 as FNYEAQ. In nucleotides, the CDR3 is TGTGCCAGCAGCTTAGGAGTAGGGGGAATAAATCAGCCCCAGCATTTT. As protein: CASSLGVGGINQPQHF.

This clonotype was picked up a small number of times. The J gene is TRBJ2-7, the V gene TRBV27; no reliable D call. Germline CDR1 and CDR2: MNHEY and SMNVEV (reference sequence). The CDR3 loop spans 17 amino acids. Trimming stripped 5 bases from V and 4 bases from J, with 24 bases between. CDR3 sequence reads: CASSPFSLLGKTYEQYV. The CDR3 DNA reads as TGTGCCAGCAGTCCCTTCAGTCTACTCGGCAAAACTTACGAGCAGTACGTC.

This clonotype was picked up a small number of times. The rearrangement uses TRBV9 and TRBJ2-1; D might be TRBD1 or TRBD2, each matching 5 bases. V was clipped by 4 bases and J by 2 bases, with 13 bases between them. The CDR3 is 15 residues long. Looked up from germline, CDR1 is SGDLS and CDR2 is YYNGEE. The CDR3 region has the DNA TGTGCCAGCAGCCTAGCTGGGGCCGCCTACAATGAGCAGTTCTTC. Protein product: CASSLAGAAYNEQFF.

This clonotype came up many times. The rearrangement joins TRBV7-6 to TRBJ1-2; TRBD1 is a possible D gene (5 bases). The germline V gene encodes CDR1 SGHVS and CDR2 FNYEAQ. CDR3 length: 15 residues. The ends were cut back, 0 bases at V and 3 bases at J, with 11 bases in the middle. The DNA for the CDR3 is TGTGCCAGCAGCTTAGCTCCAGGGACGCACTATGGCTACACCTTC. Protein product: CASSLAPGTHYGYTF.

CDR3 amino acids: CASSQDVGRASTDTQYF. For the CDR3, the DNA is TGCGCCAGCAGCCAAGATGTTGGCAGGGCTAGCACAGATACGCAGTATTTT. The chain employs TRBV4-3 and TRBJ2-3, with D tentatively TRBD1 (5 bases). The germline V and J ends were trimmed by 0 bases and 0 bases, with 13 bases remaining between them. This CDR3 spans 17 amino acids. Germline V gene data show CDR1 as LGHNA and CDR2 as YSLEER.

This clonotype has just a few counts. The V and J genes are TRBV7-2 and TRBJ2-2; TRBD1 aligns across 7 bases. This CDR3 contains 13 residues. Germline CDR1 is SGHTA and CDR2 is FQGNSA. Here the CDR3 reads CATRDRHTGELFF. DNA of the CDR3: TGTGCTACGAGGGACAGACACACCGGGGAGCTGTTTTTT.

The chain joins TRBV4-3 to TRBJ2-1; D is uncertain. The CDR3 sequence is 15 residues long. CDR1 is LGHNA, CDR2 YSLEER, per germline. Trimming took 4 bases from V and 1 from J, leaving 11 bases between them. The CDR3 loop reads CASSPDVGSYNEQFF. CDR3 coding DNA: TGCGCCAGCAGCCCCGACGTAGGTTCCTACAATGAGCAGTTCTTC.

This clonotype has only a few counts. The V call is TRBV12-3 or TRBV12-4, the J call TRBJ2-5; no firm D call. Trimming took off 6 bases at V and 6 bases at J, with 11 bases between the two ends. The CDR3 length is 12 residues. This chain's CDR3 is CASSTLSKTQYF. The CDR3 DNA sequence: TGTGCCAGCAGCACCCTAAGCAAGACCCAGTACTTC.

The chain is built from TRBV12-3 or TRBV12-4 and TRBJ2-1; 11 bases are shared with TRBD2. With V trimmed by 5 bases and J by 11 bases, 8 bases remained unmatched. The CDR3 length is 14 residues. The chain's CDR3 is CASSPTGTSGQQFF. In nucleotides, the CDR3 is TGTGCCAGCAGTCCTACCGGGACTAGCGGCCAGCAGTTCTTC.

This clonotype came up many times. The chain uses TRBV7-9 and TRBJ1-5; a weak D match, TRBD1 (5 bases). The germline V gene has CDR1 SEHNR and CDR2 FQNEAQ (reference sequence). The V gene lost 1 base and the J gene lost 4 bases, with 11 bases spanning the gap. The CDR3 spans 15 residues. CDR3 sequence reads: CASSLEGTLNQPQHF. The DNA of the CDR3 is TGTGCCAGCAGCTTAGAAGGGACCTTAAATCAGCCCCAGCATTTT.

At least ten counts were recorded for this clonotype. The chain couples TRBV7-2 to TRBJ1-1; the D gene is possibly TRBD1 (5 bases). The germline CDR1 and CDR2 sequences are SGHTA and FQGNSA. The V gene lost 1 base and the J gene lost 4 bases, with 7 bases spanning the gap. This CDR3 region has 13 residues. The CDR3 sequence: CASSLGRATEAFF. The CDR3 DNA reads TGTGCCAGCAGCTTAGGCAGGGCCACTGAAGCTTTCTTT.

Details on this clonotype: The conserved closing phenylalanine or tryptophan is absent in this CDR3, likely reflecting a read error. The chain recombines TRBV5-1 with TRBJ2-1; 13 positions agree with TRBD2. Per germline, CDR1 SGHRS and CDR2 YFSETQ. The J segment lost 10 bases and the V segment lost 3 bases, leaving 7 bases of the junction unmatched. The CDR3 contains 15 residues. CDR3 bases: TGCGCCAGCAGCTCTACTAGCGGGGGGGCAGAGGAGCAGTTCTTG. Its protein is CASSSTSGGAEEQFL.

Ten or more counts support this clonotype. The chain recombines TRBV7-9 with TRBJ2-5; 7 bases fit TRBD1. The trim removed 6 bases at V and 4 bases at J, leaving 8 bases unmatched. Germline CDR1 reads SEHNR; CDR2 reads FQNEAQ (reference sequence). This CDR3 has 14 amino acids. In nucleotides, the CDR3 is TGTGCCAGCAGAATGGCAGGGGACAGAGAGACCCAGTACTTC. This gives the protein CASRMAGDRETQYF.

This rearrangement joins TRBV6-6 to TRBJ2-7; no clear D. This CDR3 comprises 13 residues. V shed 2 bases and J shed 2 bases, with 7 bases lying between them. Germline CDR1 and CDR2: MNHNY and SVGAGI (reference sequence). CDR3 nucleotides: TGTGCCAGCAGTTACGGTGAGACCTACGAGCAGTACGTC. Amino acid sequence: CASSYGETYEQYV.

This clonotype showed up just once. The V gene is TRBV4-2, the J gene TRBJ2-5; the D call may be TRBD1 or TRBD2 (5 bases each). V was pared by 1 base and J by 0 bases, with 6 bases between. The CDR3 has 14 residues. Germline CDR1 is LGHNA and CDR2 is YNFKEQ. The CDR3 sequence is CASSQGGNQETQYF. The CDR3 bases are TGTGCCAGCAGCCAAGGGGGGAACCAAGAGACCCAGTACTTC.

At least ten counts were recorded for this clonotype. The V and J genes are TRBV7-2 and TRBJ1-1, with D uncertain. The CDR3 runs 10 residues. Germline lookup yields CDR1 SGHTA and CDR2 FQGNSA. V dropped 5 bases and J dropped 5 bases, with 3 bases sitting between them. The DNA for the CDR3 is TGTGCCAGCAGCATAACTGAAGCTTTCTTT. Its translation: CASSITEAFF.

The sample holds a few counts of this clonotype. V is TRBV27 and J is TRBJ2-7; D ambiguous. The CDR3 runs to 15 residues. Trimming pared 0 bases from V and 5 bases from J, leaving 14 bases between. Germline V lookup: CDR1 MNHEY, CDR2 SMNVEV (reference sequence). CDR3 sequence (DNA): TGTGCCAGCAGTTTATCGCCTCCCGCTCCCCACGAGCAGTACTTC. Protein sequence: CASSLSPPAPHEQYF.

This clonotype showed up just a few times. The junction shows a germline mismatch at one end, possibly a read error. The chain combines TRBV7-7 with TRBJ2-5, with a possible D match to TRBD1 (5 bases). The germline gives CDR1 SSHAT, CDR2 FNYEAQ (reference sequence). The CDR3 loop spans 15 amino acids. The CDR3 sequence is CASSLGAPPQETQYF. The CDR3 region has the DNA TGTGCTAGCAGCTTAGGGGCCCCCCCCCAAGAGACCCAGTACTTC.

This chain uses TRBV7-9 with TRBJ2-6; D call uncertain. The V gene lost 5 bases and the J gene lost 0 bases, with 8 bases spanning the gap. Per the germline V gene, CDR1 is SEHNR and CDR2 is FQNEAQ (reference sequence). CDR3 length: 15 amino acids. The CDR3 loop reads CASSHFVSGANVLTF. The CDR3 nucleotides read TGTGCCAGCAGCCACTTCGTCTCTGGGGCCAACGTCCTGACTTTC.